This T cell receptor beta chain was obtained from a study of cytomegalovirus exposure and HLA in healthy donors. Trimming removed 6 bases from V and 7 bases from J, with 19 bases in between. The CDR3 loop spans 16 amino acids. Germline-derived CDR1 and CDR2 are MNHEY and SMNVEV (reference sequence). The PCR had 60 Vbeta and 13 Jbeta primers. In the authors' workflow: The count from a later analysis was 60 million to 85 million unique TCR beta chains, some 10 million of them shared. Measured with immunoSEQ multiplex PCR; TCRdb has only the in-frame clones, and not every one. V, J and clone size reflect that table, while D and trimming were determined from the DNA. The sample gives around 120,000 clones, 70% to 80% of which show up once; 2.5% to 3.5% is in the top ten.

The clonotype was recovered from a woman between 35 and 50 years old in good health and CMV-seropositive. What was sequenced was PBMCs. V and J are TRBV27 and TRBJ1-6; unclear D gene. The CDR3 is CASSALDEGTNSPLHF. The DNA of the CDR3 is TGTGCCAGCAGCGCCCTGGACGAGGGCACCAATTCACCCCTCCACTTT.